This TCR beta chain stems from a study of vaccination and CD4 T cells after COVID-19. This clonotype was counted between two and nine times. Its antigen is currently unknown. The CDR3 contains 16 residues. With the Oncomine TCR Beta short-read assay, DNA from cultured CD4+ T cells was sequenced. TCRdb re-analysed the PCR reads in MiXCR, keeping a single row per CDR3 protein. Among more than 15,000 distinct CDR3 sequences listed, roughly half were seen once. Treatment denoted: roughly nine-day PBMC culture with coronavirus spike peptide pools or control peptides (ViraFEST assay). This sequence originates from a human donor with COVID-19. This chain links TRBV21-1 with TRBJ1-2; the table's D call of TRBD1 was not tested on the DNA. TRBV21-1 counts as a pseudogene. This specimen was cultured CD4+ T cells from blood, taken after SARS-CoV-2 vaccination. CDR3 loop: CASSLGGRLYPYGYTF. In DNA, the CDR3 is TGTGCCAGCAGCCTCGGGGGACGACTGTATCCCTATGGCTACACCTTC.